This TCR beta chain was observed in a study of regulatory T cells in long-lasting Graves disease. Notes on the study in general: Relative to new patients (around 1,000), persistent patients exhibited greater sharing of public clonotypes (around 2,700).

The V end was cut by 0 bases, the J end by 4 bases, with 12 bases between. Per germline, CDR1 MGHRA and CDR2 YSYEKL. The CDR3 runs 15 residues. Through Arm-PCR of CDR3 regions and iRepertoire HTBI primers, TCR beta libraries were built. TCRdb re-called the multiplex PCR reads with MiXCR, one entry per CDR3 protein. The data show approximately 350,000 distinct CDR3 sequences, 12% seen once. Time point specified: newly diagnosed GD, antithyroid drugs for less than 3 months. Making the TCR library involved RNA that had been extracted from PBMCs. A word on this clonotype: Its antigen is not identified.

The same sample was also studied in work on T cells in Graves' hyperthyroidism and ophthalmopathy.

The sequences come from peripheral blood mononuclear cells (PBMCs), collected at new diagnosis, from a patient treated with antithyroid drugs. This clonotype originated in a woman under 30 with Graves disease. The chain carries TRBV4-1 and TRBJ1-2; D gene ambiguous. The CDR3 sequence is CASSQERVSSYGYTF. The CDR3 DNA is TGCGCCAGCAGCCAAGAGCGGGTCTCCAGCTATGGCTACACCTTC.